These 3 T cell receptor beta chains share one sample of origin, sequenced in a study of blood T cell repertoires in COVID-19. Profiling relied on immunoSEQ multiplex PCR, and the TCRdb table lists in-frame clones only, not all of them. The table includes approximately 180,000 clones, 70% to 90% detected once. The sample was peripheral blood. Receptor source: a man aged 40-50 years with active or convalescent COVID-19.

The chain recombines TRBV7-9 with TRBJ1-1; TRBD1 matches at 7 bases. Looked up from germline, CDR1 is SEHNR and CDR2 is FQNEAQ (reference sequence). The CDR3 is 14 amino acids. The ends lost 5 bases at V and 1 base at J; junction bases unmatched: 4. CDR3 DNA: TGTGCCAGCAGCACCAACAGGGGGAACACTGAAGCTTTCTTT. Translated, it gives CASSTNRGNTEAFF.

The J gene is TRBJ1-3, the V gene TRBV15, with unresolved D. Germline CDR1 LNHNV, CDR2 YYDKDF (reference sequence). CDR3 length: 15 residues. V was clipped by 0 bases and J by 4 bases, with 10 bases between them. This chain's CDR3 is CATSRDRSIGNTIYF. The CDR3 coding sequence is TGTGCCACCAGCAGAGATAGGAGTATAGGAAACACCATATATTTT.

Here the CDR3 reads CASSGPYEQYF. In DNA, the CDR3 is TGTGCCAGCAGCGGTCCCTACGAGCAGTACTTC. The chain joins TRBV2 to TRBJ2-7; no firm D call. The CDR3 totals 11 residues. Trimming shortened V by 6 bases and J by 2 bases, and 5 bases separated the two germline ends. Germline CDR1 is SNHLY and CDR2 is FYNNEI.